The 4 T cell receptor beta chains reported below all come from one sample, sequenced in a study of blood T cell repertoires in COVID-19. Sequencing was performed with immunoSEQ multiplex PCR; in TCRdb, only in-frame clones are kept and a portion is missing. Here the sample spans 200,000 to 250,000 clones, around 80% being singletons. Sequenced sample: peripheral blood. The receptors shown here come from a human donor in a cohort sampled during active COVID-19.

The chain recombines TRBV19 with TRBJ2-2; 9 bases fit TRBD2. The CDR3 consists of 16 residues. Looked up from germline, CDR1 is LNHDA and CDR2 is SQIVND (reference sequence). V lost 7 bases to trimming and J lost 2 bases; unmatched junction nucleotides: 8. The CDR3 nucleotides read TGTGCCAGTACCACAGCGGGAGGTACAAACACCGGGGAGCTGTTTTTT. This codes for CASTTAGGTNTGELFF.

J is TRBJ1-1 and V is TRBV19; TRBD1 agrees at 9 bases. CDR1 is LNHDA and CDR2 is SQIVND in the germline V gene (reference sequence). J gave up 7 bases and V 4 bases, and 1 base lay outside the gene matches. This CDR3 is built from 12 residues. The CDR3 protein is CASSRGQGEAFF. The CDR3 DNA reads as TGTGCCAGTAGTAGGGGACAGGGTGAAGCTTTCTTT.

This clone was counted only a few times. The rearrangement links TRBV5-1 to TRBJ2-2, with D possibly TRBD1 on 5 matching bases. V was pared by 2 bases and J by 7 bases, with 9 bases between. The germline gives CDR1 SGHRS, CDR2 YFSETQ. The CDR3 is 13 amino acids. The CDR3 spells CASSFQGGGELFF. CDR3 bases: TGCGCCAGCAGCTTCCAGGGCGGCGGGGAGCTGTTTTTT.

The chain couples TRBV9 to TRBJ2-7, with TRBD2 matching 8 bases. The CDR3 is 15 residues long. The V segment lost 0 bases and the J segment 2 bases; nucleotides outside the gene matches: 4. Looked up from germline, CDR1 is SGDLS and CDR2 is YYNGEE. In DNA form, the CDR3 reads TGTGCCAGCAGCGTAGGAGACGGGAGGGCCTACGAGCAGTACTTC. It codes for CASSVGDGRAYEQYF.